Listed below are T cell receptor beta chains from one sample, sequenced in a study of cytomegalovirus exposure and HLA in healthy donors. This table comes from immunoSEQ multiplex PCR, and its TCRdb copy is limited to in-frame clones, with some not included. The sample comprises about 160,000 clones, 80% to 85% of which are singletons, and approximately 0.87% rests with the top ten. The material sequenced was PBMCs. Receptors originate from a girl aged 2-10 years in good health and CMV-seropositive. CDR3s include the opening cysteine and the closing phenylalanine or tryptophan. A D gene is named only where the DNA matches it firmly. Rows may omit the clone size; those that give it use once, few, many or a size class.

j_gene,len,abundance,d_gene,v_gene,CDR3aa,CDR3nt
TRBJ2-5,18,.,TRBD2,TRBV13,CASSLGLGVAGGQETQYF,TGTGCCAGCAGCTTAGGCCTAGGGGTAGCGGGAGGTCAAGAGACCCAGTACTTC
TRBJ2-3,13,.,.,TRBV28,CASVPGRTDTQYF,TGTGCCAGCGTTCCAGGGCGCACAGATACGCAGTATTTT
TRBJ1-2,14,once,.,TRBV6-6,CASSYSKQGDGYTF,TGTGCCAGCAGTTACTCAAAACAGGGTGATGGCTACACCTTC
TRBJ2-7,14,few,.,TRBV6-1,CASSGGGDTYEQYF,TGTGCCAGCAGTGGGGGAGGGGACACCTACGAGCAGTACTTC
TRBJ1-2,13,few,.,TRBV6-5,CASSPRGGTGYTF,TGTGCCAGCAGTCCGCGGGGGGGGACTGGCTACACCTTC
TRBJ2-5,14,.,.,TRBV5-1,CASSLGPRGEAQYF,TGCGCCAGCAGCTTGGGGCCCAGAGGTGAGGCCCAGTACTTC
TRBJ2-2,14,once,TRBD1,TRBV6-5,CASRRQGYTGELFF,TGTGCCAGCAGACGACAGGGGTACACCGGGGAGCTGTTTTTT
TRBJ2-7,18,.,TRBD2,TRBV5-1,CASSESGTGGFDPRWKYF,TGCGCCAGCAGCGAATCCGGGACGGGAGGATTCGACCCGCGGTGGAAGTACTTC
TRBJ1-2,15,.,.,TRBV6-5,CASSFVLGASYGYTF,TGTGCCAGCAGTTTTGTTCTGGGGGCTTCCTATGGCTACACCTTC
TRBJ2-7,16,once,TRBD2,TRBV7-3,CASSPGLAGFSYEQYF,TGTGCCAGCAGCCCAGGACTAGCGGGATTCTCCTACGAGCAGTACTTC
TRBJ1-1,18,.,TRBD1,TRBV7-9,CASSLAFGTGGSDTEAFF,TGTGCCAGCAGCTTAGCATTCGGGACAGGCGGGTCGGACACTGAAGCTTTCTTT
TRBJ1-2,14,.,TRBD1,TRBV30,CAWSWPGGNNGYTF,TGTGCCTGGAGTTGGCCAGGGGGCAACAATGGCTACACCTTC
TRBJ2-3,14,.,.,TRBV2,CASSPGGMGDTQYF,TGTGCCAGCAGCCCCGGAGGGATGGGAGATACGCAGTATTTT
TRBJ2-5,14,.,.,TRBV7-9,CASSLERRQETQYF,TGTGCCAGCAGCTTAGAGCGACGCCAAGAGACCCAGTACTTC
TRBJ2-3,14,.,TRBD1,TRBV10-2,CASSTGVATDTQYF,TGCGCCAGCAGCACAGGGGTGGCCACAGATACGCAGTATTTT
TRBJ2-1,16,once,TRBD2,TRBV30,CAWSLNSGTFYNEQFF,TGTGCCTGGAGTTTAAATAGCGGGACCTTCTACAATGAGCAGTTCTTC
TRBJ2-5,15,.,.,TRBV5-1,CASSLVHTSEGTQYF,TGCGCCAGCAGCTTAGTCCACACCAGCGAGGGGACCCAGTACTTC
TRBJ2-3,15,.,TRBD2,TRBV6-1,CASSVGTSAQDTQYF,TGTGCCAGCAGTGTGGGAACTAGCGCCCAGGATACGCAGTATTTT
TRBJ1-1,12,.,.,TRBV30,CAWNNGQTEAFF,TGTGCCTGGAACAATGGACAGACTGAAGCTTTCTTT
TRBJ2-6,16,few,.,TRBV5-7,CASSQPHRSGANVLTF,TGTGCCAGCAGCCAACCTCACAGATCTGGGGCCAACGTCCTGACTTTC
TRBJ1-6,15,.,.,TRBV30,CAWSASIGYNSPLHF,TGTGCCTGGAGCGCTTCGATCGGCTATAATTCACCCCTCCACTTT
TRBJ2-7,12,.,.,TRBV11-2,CASSLDIDEQYF,TGTGCCAGCAGCTTAGATATCGACGAGCAGTACTTC
TRBJ2-3,14,.,.,TRBV18,CASSPRTDTDTQYF,TGTGCCAGCTCACCCCGGACAGACACAGATACGCAGTATTTT
TRBJ2-2,16,.,TRBD2,TRBV28,CASSLISGLVGGELFF,TGTGCCAGCAGTTTAATTAGCGGGCTGGTAGGCGGGGAGCTGTTTTTT
TRBJ2-3,15,.,TRBD2,TRBV19,CATEVAGGPGDTQYF,TGTGCCACTGAGGTGGCGGGAGGGCCGGGGGATACGCAGTATTTT
TRBJ1-5,16,.,TRBD1,TRBV4-1,CASSQDNRGRNQPQHF,TGCGCCAGCAGCCAAGATAACAGGGGCCGAAATCAGCCCCAGCATTTT
TRBJ1-4,14,.,.,TRBV15,CATSSSTVNEKLFF,TGTGCCACCAGCAGTTCGACAGTTAATGAAAAACTGTTTTTT
TRBJ2-7,16,few,.,TRBV10-3,CATGYPRSSASYEQYF,TGTGCCACAGGGTATCCGAGATCTAGCGCTTCCTACGAGCAGTACTTC
TRBJ1-1,14,.,TRBD1,TRBV10-3,CAISENRGVTEAFF,TGTGCCATCAGTGAGAACAGGGGGGTTACTGAAGCTTTCTTT
TRBJ2-7,13,.,.,TRBV27,CASSNGIYYEQYF,TGTGCCAGCAGCAACGGGATTTACTACGAGCAGTACTTC
TRBJ2-3,13,.,TRBD2,TRBV28,CASSPSGSDTQYF,TGTGCCAGCAGCCCTAGCGGCTCAGATACGCAGTATTTT
TRBJ1-3,15,.,.,TRBV7-8,CASSLGRRDGNTIYF,TGTGCCAGCAGCTTAGGACGGAGAGATGGAAACACCATATATTTT
TRBJ1-3,15,.,TRBD1,TRBV7-6,CASRRDQGAGNTIYF,TGTGCCAGCAGAAGAGACCAGGGGGCGGGAAACACCATATATTTT
TRBJ1-5,16,few,.,TRBV9,CASSVEPREQNQPQHF,TGTGCCAGCAGCGTCGAACCCCGGGAGCAAAATCAGCCCCAGCATTTT
TRBJ2-5,14,.,.,TRBV6-1,CASSDQRFRETQYF,TGTGCCAGCAGTGATCAGAGGTTTCGAGAGACCCAGTACTTC
TRBJ2-3,12,.,.,TRBV7-9,CASSLGLDTQYF,TGTGCCAGCAGCTTAGGTCTAGATACGCAGTATTTT
TRBJ2-1,16,.,TRBD2,TRBV28,CASSLTSGRPYNEQFF,TGTGCCAGCAGTTTAACTAGCGGGCGGCCCTACAATGAGCAGTTCTTC
TRBJ2-3,15,.,TRBD2,TRBV7-9,CASSFSGRATDTQYF,TGTGCCAGCAGCTTTAGCGGGAGGGCCACAGATACGCAGTATTTT
TRBJ1-4,15,few,.,TRBV2,CASRGHFPTNEKLFF,TGTGCCAGCAGGGGACATTTCCCAACTAATGAAAAACTGTTTTTT
TRBJ2-7,17,.,.,TRBV27,CASSLSPLRSPAYEQYF,TGTGCCAGCAGTTTATCACCCTTGCGGAGTCCCGCCTACGAGCAGTACTTC
TRBJ1-1,16,.,.,TRBV5-4,CASSFPQGTMNTEAFF,TGTGCCAGCAGCTTTCCCCAGGGGACAATGAACACTGAAGCTTTCTTT
TRBJ2-1,15,.,.,TRBV7-3,CASSFPGVSHNEQFF,TGTGCCAGCAGCTTCCCGGGAGTCTCCCACAATGAGCAGTTCTTC